The next 31 T cell receptor beta chains were all read from a single sample in a study of T cell responses to AZD1222 COVID-19 vaccine. TCRdb keeps only in-frame clones here, not all; method: immunoSEQ multiplex PCR. Here the sample spans about 130,000 clones, roughly nine tenths being singletons. Specimen: peripheral blood, collected on day 0 of AZD1222 vaccination. The source is an adult in good health.

This chain links TRBV7-2 with TRBJ2-1; D is tentatively TRBD1 or TRBD2 (5 bases each). The CDR3 runs to 17 residues. V gave up 4 bases and J gave up 0 bases, with 16 bases separating them. Germline V gene lookup returns CDR1 SGHTA and CDR2 FQGNSA. CDR3 DNA sequence: TGTGCCAGCAGCTCGCAACCCCGGGACCTCTCCTACAATGAGCAGTTCTTC. This encodes CASSSQPRDLSYNEQFF. Using reference TRBV7-2 and TRBJ2-1 for the parts outside the CDR3, the full variable domain is GAGVSQSPSNKVTEKGKDVELRCDPISGHTALYWYRQSLGQGLEFLIYFQGNSAPDKSGLPSDRFSAERTGGSVSTLTIQRTQQEDSAVYLCASSSQPRDLSYNEQFFGPGTRLTVL.

The chain joins TRBV11-2 to TRBJ2-2; D remains ambiguous. V shed 4 bases and J shed 2 bases, with 5 bases lying between them. CDR3 size: 13 residues. CDR1 SGHAT and CDR2 FQNNGV come from the germline V gene. The DNA for the CDR3 is TGTGCCAGCAGCTCCCTTAACACCGGGGAGCTGTTTTTT. Its protein product is CASSSLNTGELFF.

J is TRBJ1-2 and V is TRBV28; D ambiguous. The CDR3 has 14 amino acids. The V and J ends lost 1 base and 2 bases respectively, with 8 bases between them. CDR1 MDHEN and CDR2 SYDVKM come from the germline V gene. The CDR3 bases are TGTGCCAGCAGTTTATTCGGGGTAAACTATGGCTACACCTTC. Translating it yields CASSLFGVNYGYTF.

This clone was detected only a few times. This chain joins TRBV9 and TRBJ2-1; no definite D call. The CDR3 is 14 amino acids. Trimming took 5 bases from V and 3 from J, leaving 12 bases between them. Germline-derived CDR1 and CDR2 are SGDLS and YYNGEE. The chain's CDR3 is CASSAPMSYNEQFF. For the CDR3, the DNA is TGTGCCAGCAGTGCTCCCATGAGCTACAATGAGCAGTTCTTC.

The CDR3 bases are TGTGCCAGCTCACCCGACAGGGCGAACACTGAAGCTTTCTTT. Its protein product is CASSPDRANTEAFF. The V call is TRBV18, the J call TRBJ1-1; TRBD1 matches at 7 bases. The CDR3 is 14 residues long. The V gene's germline CDR1 is KGHSH and CDR2 LQKENI. Losses at the gene ends were 3 bases for V and 1 base for J; bases not matched to a gene: 2.

This clone was observed once. The chain carries TRBV10-2 and TRBJ2-3; D unclear. Germline V lookup: CDR1 WSHSY, CDR2 SAAADI. The CDR3 is 11 amino acids. V was pared by 6 bases and J by 2 bases, with 3 bases between. The CDR3 region is CASRVTDTQYF. For the CDR3, the DNA is TGCGCCAGCAGGGTCACAGATACGCAGTATTTT.

In this sample, this clone turned up once. The chain combines TRBV4-3 with TRBJ1-4; D gene ambiguous. The CDR3 is 17 residues long. Trimming removed 1 base from V and 2 bases from J, with 14 bases in between. In germline, CDR1 is LGHNA, CDR2 YSLEER. CDR3 sequence: CASSQVIQRGTNEKLFF. CDR3 in DNA: TGCGCCAGCAGCCAAGTAATACAGCGTGGGACTAATGAAAAACTGTTTTTT.

The genes are TRBV5-5 and TRBJ2-3; no clear D. Germline V gene sequence: CDR1 SGHKS, CDR2 YYEKEE (reference sequence). Trimming took off 2 bases at V and 5 bases at J, with 9 bases between the two ends. This CDR3 spans 13 amino acids. The CDR3 DNA follows: TGTGCCAGCAGCTTCCGGGTCGGAGATACGCAGTATTTT. Amino acid sequence: CASSFRVGDTQYF.

The chain links TRBV6-6 to TRBJ1-2; 7 nucleotides match TRBD1. Germline values: CDR1 MNHNY, CDR2 SVGAGI (reference sequence). V lost 5 bases and J lost 4; bases outside the gene matches: 16. The CDR3 consists of 17 residues. Written as DNA, the CDR3 is TGTGCCAGCAGTCCCGGAAGGGGGCACCCAACAACCTATGGCTACACCTTC. Translating gives CASSPGRGHPTTYGYTF.

The CDR3 coding sequence is TGTGCCAGCAGCAAAAACCCCTCGCGGATGGCATACGAGCAGTACTTC. Amino acids: CASSKNPSRMAYEQYF. This chain uses TRBV21-1 with TRBJ2-7; the table's D gene call, TRBD2, was not cross checked with the DNA. TRBV21-1 is a listed pseudogene. The CDR3 runs to 16 residues.

This sequence joins TRBV20-1 and TRBJ1-3, with a possible D match to TRBD1 (5 bases). Trimming took off 3 bases at V and 4 bases at J, with 13 bases between the two ends. There are 14 residues in the CDR3. The germline V gene has CDR1 DFQATT and CDR2 SNEGSKA (reference sequence). The DNA of the CDR3 is TGCAGTGCTAGTAGAGGGGCGGAGGGAAACACCATATATTTT. As protein: CSASRGAEGNTIYF.

The J gene is TRBJ1-3, the V gene TRBV10-2; D is perhaps TRBD1 (6 bases). V lost 5 bases and J lost 0, with 11 bases in between. Per germline, CDR1 WSHSY and CDR2 SAAADI. This CDR3 region has 15 residues. The CDR3 loop is CASSLGTSSGNTIYF. The CDR3 DNA reads as TGCGCCAGCAGTCTAGGGACAAGCTCTGGAAACACCATATATTTT.

The J gene is TRBJ2-7, the V gene TRBV6-5; 8 nucleotides match TRBD1. Germline V gives CDR1 MNHEY, CDR2 SVGAGI. The ends lost 7 bases at V and 6 bases at J; junction bases unmatched: 8. The CDR3 extends over 13 amino acids. The CDR3 sequence: CASNGQGSLEQYF. CDR3 nucleotide sequence: TGTGCCAGCAATGGACAGGGCTCTCTCGAGCAGTACTTC.

This clone has a single count. The CDR3 region has the DNA TGTGCCAGCAGTCTAAATCGCTACGAGCAGTACTTC. Its protein is CASSLNRYEQYF. J is TRBJ2-7 and V is TRBV27, with D unresolved. The V end was cut by 5 bases, the J end by 3 bases, with 8 bases between. Germline values: CDR1 MNHEY, CDR2 SMNVEV (reference sequence). The CDR3 covers 12 residues.

The chain combines TRBV7-2 with TRBJ1-4; TRBD1 is a possible D gene (5 bases). CDR3 length: 15 amino acids. The germline gives CDR1 SGHTA, CDR2 FQGNSA. CDR3 bases: TGTGCTACTACGGCTGGGGGGGACTCTAATGAAAAACTGTTTTTT. Amino acid sequence: CATTAGGDSNEKLFF.

The chain recombines TRBV4-1 with TRBJ2-5; possible D gene TRBD1, 6 bases. Trimming took 0 bases from V and 1 from J, leaving 6 bases between them. The CDR3 has 14 amino acids. Germline CDR1 and CDR2: MGHRA and YSYEKL. CDR3 residues: CASSQEDSQETQYF. The CDR3 DNA reads as TGCGCCAGCAGCCAAGAGGACAGCCAAGAGACCCAGTACTTC.

The V gene is TRBV18, the J gene TRBJ1-2; maybe TRBD1 (5 bases). The CDR3 contains 15 residues. Germline CDR1 and CDR2: KGHSH and LQKENI. V was trimmed by 6 bases and J by 2 bases, leaving 16 bases between them. The CDR3 sequence: CASSLYTQENYGYTF. The CDR3 DNA follows: TGTGCCAGCTCCCTATATACACAGGAAAACTATGGCTACACCTTC. The whole variable domain, remainder taken from reference TRBV18 and TRBJ1-2, is NAGVMQNPRHLVRRRGQEARLRCSPMKGHSHVYWYRQLPEEGLKFMVYLQKENIIDESGMPKERFSAEFPKEGPSILRIQQVVRGDSAAYFCASSLYTQENYGYTFGSGTRLTVV.

V gene TRBV9 combines with J gene TRBJ2-1; 9 positions agree with TRBD1. This CDR3 has 15 amino acids. V was pared by 3 bases and J by 4 bases, with 5 bases of the junction left unmatched. The germline V gene has CDR1 SGDLS and CDR2 YYNGEE. The CDR3 loop is CASSAGQGPYNEQFF. The CDR3 nucleotides are TGTGCCAGCAGCGCGGGACAGGGCCCATACAATGAGCAGTTCTTC.

This chain links TRBV11-2 with TRBJ2-7; the D is unclear. Germline loops: CDR1 SGHAT, CDR2 FQNNGV. This CDR3 comprises 14 residues. Trimming stripped 1 base from V and 6 bases from J, with 13 bases between. CDR3 loop: CASSLAQTRSEQYF. Here the CDR3 DNA reads TGTGCCAGCAGCTTAGCACAGACGCGGAGCGAGCAGTACTTC.

The CDR3 loop reads CASSQDGTPMYDEQFF. As DNA, the CDR3 is TGTGCCAGCAGCCAAGATGGGACACCTATGTACGATGAGCAGTTCTTC. This chain connects TRBV14 to TRBJ2-1; D may be TRBD1 (6 bases). Deletions cut 0 bases from V and 8 bases from J, with 17 bases between. CDR3 length equals 16 residues. In germline, CDR1 is SGHDN, CDR2 FVKESK.

This clone appeared a single time. This rearrangement joins TRBV6-5 to TRBJ2-1; 10 bases are shared with TRBD2. The CDR3 runs to 16 residues. Trimming cost V 0 bases and J 8 bases; bases outside gene matches: 7. Germline V gives CDR1 MNHEY, CDR2 SVGAGI. CDR3 sequence: CASSYSASGGVDEQFF. DNA of the CDR3: TGTGCCAGCAGTTACTCGGCCAGCGGGGGGGTCGATGAGCAGTTCTTC.

This chain links TRBV6-5 with TRBJ2-2; D unresolved. V was clipped by 6 bases and J by 4 bases, with 3 bases between them. Germline values: CDR1 MNHEY, CDR2 SVGAGI. The CDR3 is 11 amino acids. CDR3 DNA: TGTGCCAGCAGACGCACCGGGGAGCTGTTTTTT. This sequence encodes CASRRTGELFF.

The chain uses TRBV7-9 and TRBJ1-2; D gene ambiguous. The CDR3 runs 13 residues. V dropped 4 bases and J dropped 8 bases, with 14 bases sitting between them. Germline V lookup: CDR1 SEHNR, CDR2 FQNEAQ (reference sequence). CDR3 protein: CASSSGSRVGYTF. CDR3 bases: TGTGCCAGCAGCTCCGGGAGCCGAGTAGGCTACACCTTC. Combining the CDR3 with reference TRBV7-9 and TRBJ1-2 gives the whole variable domain DTGVSQNPRHKITKRGQNVTFRCDPISEHNRLYWYRQTLGQGPEFLTYFQNEAQLEKSRLLSDRFSAERPKGSFSTLEIQRTEQGDSAMYLCASSSGSRVGYTFGSGTRLTVV.

The chain's CDR3 is CASTGQGINEQYF. The CDR3 bases are TGTGCCAGCACCGGACAGGGGATAAACGAGCAGTACTTC. The chain carries TRBV25-1 and TRBJ2-7, with 9 bases matching TRBD1. Trimming cost V 7 bases and J 5 bases; bases outside gene matches: 6. Per the germline V gene, CDR1 is MGHDK and CDR2 is SYGVNS. The CDR3 length is 13 residues.

This chain connects TRBV9 to TRBJ2-2; D uncertain. The V gene's germline CDR1 is SGDLS and CDR2 YYNGEE. V gave up 2 bases and J gave up 0 bases, with 5 bases separating them. The CDR3 spans 14 residues. DNA for the CDR3: TGTGCCAGCAGCGTCGTCGCGAACACCGGGGAGCTGTTTTTT. Its protein is CASSVVANTGELFF.

The rearrangement links TRBV18 to TRBJ1-3; no clear D gene. V lost 5 bases and J lost 1, with 18 bases in between. Germline V gene data show CDR1 as KGHSH and CDR2 as LQKENI. CDR3 length: 17 amino acids. The CDR3 reads CASSLRWTGESGNTIYF. CDR3 in DNA: TGTGCCAGCTCATTACGCTGGACGGGAGAGTCTGGAAACACCATATATTTT.

The chain links TRBV6-1 to TRBJ1-3; D not certain. The V and J ends lost 2 bases and 0 bases respectively, with 20 bases between them. Germline V CDR1 and CDR2: MNHNS, SASEGT. This CDR3 comprises 19 residues. The CDR3 spells CASSESGVYSFFSGNTIYF. The CDR3 nucleotides are TGTGCCAGCAGTGAATCCGGAGTGTACAGTTTCTTCTCTGGAAACACCATATATTTT.

The rearrangement uses TRBV5-1 and TRBJ1-5; 9 positions match TRBD1. Germline trimming cut 3 bases from V and 6 bases from J; bases unmatched to any gene: 4. The CDR3 has 14 amino acids. Germline V lookup: CDR1 SGHRS, CDR2 YFSETQ. The CDR3 reads CASSWTGEGQPQHF. For the CDR3, the DNA is TGCGCCAGCAGCTGGACAGGGGAGGGTCAGCCCCAGCATTTT.

The chain employs TRBV9 and TRBJ1-2; no definite D call. This CDR3 comprises 12 residues. Germline V gene lookup returns CDR1 SGDLS and CDR2 YYNGEE. V was trimmed by 0 bases and J by 3 bases, leaving 3 bases between them. CDR3: CASSVGDYGYTF. The CDR3 coding sequence is TGTGCCAGCAGCGTAGGGGACTATGGCTACACCTTC.

V and J are TRBV6-5 and TRBJ2-7; 7 nucleotides line up with TRBD1. The germline V gene has CDR1 MNHEY and CDR2 SVGAGI. The junction had 8 bases not matched to a gene; V was cut back by 6 bases and J by 0 bases. The CDR3 extends over 15 amino acids. CDR3 DNA: TGTGCCAGCAGGCCCGACAGGGCTATCTCCTACGAGCAGTACTTC. Its translation: CASRPDRAISYEQYF.

The chain has TRBV27 and TRBJ1-1; D uncertain. The CDR3 totals 13 residues. Trimming pared 2 bases from V and 1 base from J, leaving 5 bases between. In germline, CDR1 is MNHEY, CDR2 SMNVEV (reference sequence). This CDR3 is CASSLGSNTEAFF. The CDR3, as DNA: TGTGCCAGCAGTTTAGGATCGAACACTGAAGCTTTCTTT.